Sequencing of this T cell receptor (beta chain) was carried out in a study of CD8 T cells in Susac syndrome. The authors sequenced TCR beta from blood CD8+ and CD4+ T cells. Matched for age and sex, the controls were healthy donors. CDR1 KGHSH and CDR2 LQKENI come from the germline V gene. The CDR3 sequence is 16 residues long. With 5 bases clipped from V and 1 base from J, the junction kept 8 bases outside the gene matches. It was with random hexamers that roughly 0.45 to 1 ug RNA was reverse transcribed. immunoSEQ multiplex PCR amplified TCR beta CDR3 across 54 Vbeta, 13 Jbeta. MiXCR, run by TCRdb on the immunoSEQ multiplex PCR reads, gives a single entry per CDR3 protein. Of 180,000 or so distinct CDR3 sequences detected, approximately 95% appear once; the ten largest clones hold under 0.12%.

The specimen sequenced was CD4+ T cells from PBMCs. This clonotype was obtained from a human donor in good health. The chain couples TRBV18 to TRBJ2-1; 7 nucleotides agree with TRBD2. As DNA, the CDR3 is TGTGCCAGCTCAGTTGATCGCGGGGGATCCTACAATGAGCAGTTCTTC. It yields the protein CASSVDRGGSYNEQFF.